This T cell receptor beta chain stems from a study of graft-versus-host responses after intestinal transplantation. Study information: Multivisceral, liver-intestinal, or isolated intestinal transplants were performed in recipients. Induction using anti-thymocyte globulin, followed by tacrolimus and steroids for 2 to 4 years, was given to all recipients. The study's findings and limits: The presence of high graft-versus-host to host-versus-graft clonal ratios in allografts characterized patients with graft-donor T cell macrochimerism. The recipient marrow held GvH clones, and some of them showed up first in ileum or blood.

This CDR3 contains 16 residues. With V trimmed by 5 bases and J by 8 bases, 14 bases remained unmatched. Germline values: CDR1 SGHVS, CDR2 FNYEAQ. Remarks on this clone: Its antigen is still unknown.

TCRdb's table, derived via immunoSEQ multiplex PCR, lists solely in-frame clones and lacks some. The sample includes about 47,000 clones, about 94% of them seen just once. The chain links TRBV7-6 to TRBJ2-1; TRBD2 agrees at 8 bases. The sequence was collected from a human patient who received an intestinal transplant, so some T cells may come from the graft donor. Sample: PBMCs, taken around 330 days after intestinal transplant. DNA of the CDR3: TGTGCCAGCAGCCCACTCTCGGGACTAGGTTCTCATGAGCAGTTCTTC. Protein: CASSPLSGLGSHEQFF.